Shown below are 7 T cell receptor beta chains from a single sample sequenced in a study of cytomegalovirus exposure and HLA in healthy donors. The PCR made use of 60 Vbeta and 13 Jbeta primers. Assay: immunoSEQ multiplex PCR; the TCRdb copy retains only in-frame clones and omits some. Here the sample spans 200,000 or so clones, under 90% being singletons. Input material: PBMCs. These TCRs come from a human donor in good health.

This clone was seen just once. The chain employs TRBV7-2 and TRBJ2-1; 7 nucleotides agree with TRBD1. The CDR3 length is 15 residues. CDR1 and CDR2 from the germline V gene are SGHTA and FQGNSA. V shed 5 bases, J shed 2 bases, and the junction held 6 bases outside the gene matches. DNA for the CDR3: TGTGCCAGCAGCGCCTGGACAGGAACCTACAATGAGCAGTTCTTC. Translated, it gives CASSAWTGTYNEQFF.

The chain links TRBV25-1 to TRBJ2-7, with a weak D call TRBD2 (5 bases). Per the germline V gene, CDR1 is MGHDK and CDR2 is SYGVNS. The CDR3 runs 15 residues. Trimming removed 3 bases at V and 2 bases at J, with 14 bases between. The CDR3 reads CASSDQRKGTYEQYF. The DNA for the CDR3 is TGTGCCAGCAGTGACCAGCGGAAAGGTACCTACGAGCAGTACTTC.

The CDR3 DNA reads TGTGCCTGGAGTGTACCAGGGGACAGGGCTTACGAGCAGTACTTC. Residues: CAWSVPGDRAYEQYF. The J gene is TRBJ2-7, the V gene TRBV30; TRBD1 aligns across 9 bases. Per the germline V gene, CDR1 is GTSNPN and CDR2 is SVGIG (reference sequence). This CDR3 contains 15 residues. The ends lost 0 bases at V and 4 bases at J; junction bases unmatched: 7.

The V and J genes are TRBV9 and TRBJ2-7; possible D gene TRBD1, 5 bases. The CDR3 is 15 amino acids. Germline V gene sequence: CDR1 SGDLS, CDR2 YYNGEE. Trimming cost V 0 bases and J 0 bases, with 10 bases left between them. This CDR3 reads CASSVGGSSSYEQYF. The CDR3 DNA follows: TGTGCCAGCAGCGTAGGGGGCAGTAGCTCCTACGAGCAGTACTTC.

J is TRBJ2-1 and V is TRBV4-1, with D tentatively TRBD2 (6 bases). Between the trimmed V and J ends, which lost 5 bases and 4 bases, there was a span of 18 bases. The germline V gene has CDR1 MGHRA and CDR2 YSYEKL. CDR3 length: 16 amino acids. The CDR3 DNA is TGCGCCAGCAGCTCCCCTGGGAGGAGATTGTACAATGAGCAGTTCTTC. Translation: CASSSPGRRLYNEQFF.

V usage is TRBV15 and J usage is TRBJ1-4; TRBD1 matches at 9 bases. Germline values: CDR1 LNHNV, CDR2 YYDKDF (reference sequence). This CDR3 region has 16 residues. Trimming cost V 4 bases and J 5 bases; bases outside gene matches: 8. The chain's CDR3 is CATSNTGGRLNEKLFF. Written as DNA, the CDR3 is TGTGCCACCAGCAACACAGGGGGCCGTCTCAATGAAAAACTGTTTTTT.

The chain joins TRBV27 to TRBJ2-7, with 8 bases aligning to TRBD2. Germline CDR1 reads MNHEY; CDR2 reads SMNVEV (reference sequence). CDR3 length: 12 residues. With V trimmed by 7 bases and J by 6 bases, 5 bases remained unmatched. The CDR3 DNA reads as TGTGCCAGCAAAACGGGAGGGGTCGAGCAGTACTTC. Protein product: CASKTGGVEQYF.